This passage covers 25 T cell receptor beta chains from one sample sequenced in a study of cytomegalovirus exposure and HLA in healthy donors. 60 Vbeta and 13 Jbeta primers were used in PCR. Sequencing used immunoSEQ multiplex PCR; TCRdb keeps in-frame clones, though not all of them. Of about 150,000 clones listed, approximately 84% were seen once; the top ten hold roughly 5.2%. Sequencing input: PBMCs. Receptors were obtained from a girl aged 5-17 years in good health and CMV-seropositive.

J is TRBJ2-2 and V is TRBV28; possible D gene TRBD1, 5 bases. The V end was cut by 4 bases, the J end by 5 bases, with 17 bases between. In germline, CDR1 is MDHEN, CDR2 SYDVKM. The CDR3 consists of 16 residues. DNA for the CDR3: TGTGCCAGCAGTTCGCATGGGGCAGGGTTTACCGGGGAGCTGTTTTTT. Translation: CASSSHGAGFTGELFF. Combining the CDR3 with reference TRBV28 and TRBJ2-2 gives the whole variable domain DVKVTQSSRYLVKRTGEKVFLECVQDMDHENMFWYRQDPGLGLRLIYFSYDVKMKEKGDIPEGYSVSREKKERFSLILESASTNQTSMYLCASSSHGAGFTGELFFGEGSRLTVL.

The V call is TRBV6-1, the J call TRBJ1-4; D is perhaps TRBD1 (6 bases). CDR3 length: 15 residues. Germline CDR1 MNHNS, CDR2 SASEGT. Trimming took 3 bases from V and 13 from J, leaving 21 bases between them. The CDR3 DNA follows: TGTGCCAGCAGTGAGGGAGGGGGGTGGTCTAAGGGACTGTTTTTT. Protein product: CASSEGGGWSKGLFF.

The V and J genes are TRBV5-1 and TRBJ1-2; the match to TRBD1 covers 7 bases. CDR1 and CDR2 (germline): SGHRS, YFSETQ. This CDR3 comprises 13 residues. V trimming: 4 bases; J trimming: 7 bases; junction bases outside the gene matches: 7. The CDR3 DNA follows: TGCGCCAGCAGCCTTAACCCAGGGGGTGGCTACACCTTC. Residues: CASSLNPGGGYTF.

The V and J genes are TRBV19 and TRBJ1-2; TRBD1 might be the D (6 bases). Germline CDR1 is LNHDA and CDR2 is SQIVND (reference sequence). The CDR3 is made up of 16 amino acids. The V and J ends lost 7 bases and 2 bases respectively, with 20 bases between them. In DNA, the CDR3 is TGTGCCAGTACCGATAGGGGCAGGGGACAAAACTATGGCTACACCTTC. Translation: CASTDRGRGQNYGYTF.

This chain connects TRBV2 to TRBJ1-1; D might be TRBD1 (6 bases). Between the trimmed V and J ends, which lost 6 bases and 8 bases, there was a span of 28 bases. The germline V gene has CDR1 SNHLY and CDR2 FYNNEI. CDR3 length: 17 residues. The CDR3 reads CASSVNPRDKKLLEAFF. DNA of the CDR3: TGTGCCAGCAGCGTAAACCCCCGGGACAAAAAACTACTAGAAGCTTTCTTT.

The chain has TRBV6-5 and TRBJ1-3; D might be TRBD1 (5 bases). CDR3 length: 13 residues. V dropped 5 bases and J dropped 5 bases, with 10 bases sitting between them. CDR1 and CDR2 (germline): MNHEY, SVGAGI. DNA of the CDR3: TGTGCCAGCAGTGAAACGGACAGAAACACCATATATTTT. It codes for CASSETDRNTIYF.

This chain links TRBV4-1 with TRBJ1-2; the match to TRBD1 covers 8 bases. The CDR3 is made up of 15 amino acids. Germline trimming cut 3 bases from V and 4 bases from J; bases unmatched to any gene: 7. CDR1 is MGHRA, CDR2 YSYEKL, per germline. The CDR3 region has the DNA TGCGCCAGCAGCCACGGTGGACAGGGTGGCTATGGCTACACCTTC. This codes for CASSHGGQGGYGYTF.

CDR3 coding DNA: TGTGCCAGCAGCCCCAAGGGACAGGTATCCTACGAGCAGTACTTC. Its protein is CASSPKGQVSYEQYF. The chain recombines TRBV27 with TRBJ2-7; TRBD1 agrees at 8 bases. This CDR3 spans 15 amino acids. V lost 6 bases and J lost 1; bases outside the gene matches: 8. Germline assignment: CDR1 MNHEY and CDR2 SMNVEV (reference sequence).

This chain uses TRBV7-9 with TRBJ1-2; 12 bases agree with TRBD1. The germline gives CDR1 SEHNR, CDR2 FQNEAQ (reference sequence). J was trimmed by 6 bases and V by 4 bases; bases with no gene match: 12. The CDR3 covers 17 residues. The CDR3 protein is CASSSGTGGAFSDGYTF. The CDR3 DNA reads TGTGCCAGCAGCTCAGGGACAGGGGGCGCATTTTCGGATGGCTACACCTTC.

The chain couples TRBV9 to TRBJ1-1; no firm D call. The CDR3 has 20 residues. V dropped 0 bases and J dropped 3 bases, with 27 bases sitting between them. Germline V gene lookup returns CDR1 SGDLS and CDR2 YYNGEE. In nucleotides, the CDR3 is TGTGCCAGCAGCGTAGAGCCGAGGCCTACGACCTCCCGGGAATACACTGAAGCTTTCTTT. It translates to CASSVEPRPTTSREYTEAFF.

This chain links TRBV19 with TRBJ1-1; D not resolved. Germline V gene sequence: CDR1 LNHDA, CDR2 SQIVND (reference sequence). The CDR3 contains 13 residues. With 5 bases removed from V and 5 bases from J, the gap between germline ends came to 12 bases. CDR3 loop: CASSSATGTEAFF. The CDR3, as DNA: TGTGCCAGTAGTTCGGCCACGGGGACTGAAGCTTTCTTT.

This chain links TRBV10-3 with TRBJ2-1; TRBD1 aligns across 10 bases. V dropped 11 bases and J dropped 8; count of bases not matched to a gene: 12. There are 14 residues in the CDR3. CDR1 and CDR2 (germline): ENHRY, SYGVKD. In DNA form, the CDR3 reads TGTGCCGCAGGGGACAGGGGAAGGACAGATGAGCAGTTCTTC. As protein: CAAGDRGRTDEQFF.

The chain is built from TRBV11-2 and TRBJ2-2; D may be TRBD1 (5 bases). Per the germline V gene, CDR1 is SGHAT and CDR2 is FQNNGV. With 5 bases removed from V and 7 bases from J, the gap between germline ends came to 11 bases. The CDR3 has 13 amino acids. The CDR3 sequence is CASSTQGIGELFF. DNA of the CDR3: TGTGCCAGCAGCACCCAGGGAATCGGGGAGCTGTTTTTT.

The genes are TRBV30 and TRBJ2-3; TRBD1 might be the D (5 bases). There are 12 residues in the CDR3. V lost 4 bases and J 6 bases, leaving 11 bases between the germline ends. The germline gives CDR1 GTSNPN, CDR2 SVGIG (reference sequence). The CDR3 sequence is CAWMGLADTQYF. In nucleotides, the CDR3 is TGTGCCTGGATGGGGCTTGCGGATACGCAGTATTTT.

CDR3 sequence (DNA): TGTGCCAGCAGTGGCCCGGGGGCCTACGAGCAGTACTTC. Its protein is CASSGPGAYEQYF. The chain is built from TRBV25-1 and TRBJ2-7, with D tentatively TRBD2 (6 bases). The ends were cut back, 4 bases at V and 2 bases at J, with 9 bases in the middle. This CDR3 is 13 amino acids long. CDR1 and CDR2 from the germline V gene are MGHDK and SYGVNS.

The chain recombines TRBV6-5 with TRBJ1-1; D call uncertain. The germline V and J ends were trimmed by 5 bases and 9 bases, with 10 bases remaining between them. The CDR3 extends over 11 amino acids. Germline CDR1 and CDR2: MNHEY and SVGAGI. The CDR3 nucleotides read TGTGCCAGCAGTGAAGCGACCAAAGCTTTCTTT. Translation gives CASSEATKAFF.

The chain couples TRBV2 to TRBJ2-5; D call uncertain. The DNA end lines up better with TRBJ2-7; the J call may be wrong. The CDR3 sequence is 12 residues long. Germline CDR1 and CDR2: SNHLY and FYNNEI. CDR3 in DNA: TGTGCCAGCAGTGGTCACAGAAACGAGCAGTACTTC. Its protein product is CASSGHRNEQYF.

V usage is TRBV7-9 and J usage is TRBJ1-4; D ambiguous. Per germline, CDR1 SEHNR and CDR2 FQNEAQ (reference sequence). The V end lost 1 base, the J end lost 8 bases, and 11 bases lay between the germline ends. This CDR3 contains 14 residues. CDR3 sequence: CASSLDWAREKLFF. CDR3 nucleotides: TGTGCCAGCAGCTTAGACTGGGCCAGGGAAAAACTGTTTTTT.

The V and J genes are TRBV11-3 and TRBJ2-3; no reliable D call. Germline CDR1 SGHNT, CDR2 YENEEA. Trimming removed 3 bases at V and 0 bases at J, with 10 bases between. The CDR3 sequence is 15 residues long. CDR3 nucleotide sequence: TGTGCCAGCAGCTTTATACAAGTGAGCACAGATACGCAGTATTTT. It yields the protein CASSFIQVSTDTQYF.

The chain joins TRBV5-1 to TRBJ2-5; 9 bases are shared with TRBD2. The CDR3 is 14 amino acids. Germline CDR1 reads SGHRS; CDR2 reads YFSETQ. The trim removed 4 bases at V and 9 bases at J, leaving 10 bases unmatched. The CDR3 protein is CASSLAGIEVPQYF. CDR3 nucleotide sequence: TGCGCCAGCAGCCTAGCGGGGATTGAGGTCCCCCAGTACTTC.

The chain has TRBV29-1 and TRBJ1-2; unclear D gene. The CDR3 is made up of 12 amino acids. Between the trimmed V and J ends, which lost 4 bases and 0 bases, there was a span of 6 bases. CDR1 is SQVTM, CDR2 ANQGSEA, per germline. As DNA, the CDR3 is TGCAGCGTTGTTAGCCCTAACTATGGCTACACCTTC. Residues: CSVVSPNYGYTF.

V is TRBV7-6 and J is TRBJ1-1, with a possible D match to TRBD1 (6 bases). V was shortened by 6 bases and J by 9 bases, with 11 bases between the two germline ends. The CDR3 covers 11 residues. Germline CDR1 and CDR2: SGHVS and FNYEAQ. The CDR3 DNA sequence: TGTGCCAGCAGAGGGGGAGCAAAAGCTTTCTTT. As protein: CASRGGAKAFF.

The chain recombines TRBV6-1 with TRBJ1-1, with D possibly TRBD1 on 6 matching bases. Germline V gene sequence: CDR1 MNHNS, CDR2 SASEGT. V lost 4 bases and J 1 base, leaving 13 bases between the germline ends. There are 15 residues in the CDR3. For the CDR3, the DNA is TGTGCCAGCAGTGTCCAAGGGGGGGGGAACACTGAAGCTTTCTTT. Residues: CASSVQGGGNTEAFF.

This clone appeared once. J is TRBJ1-1 and V is TRBV11-2; D uncertain. Deletions cut 1 base from V and 6 bases from J, with 9 bases between. Germline-derived CDR1 and CDR2 are SGHAT and FQNNGV. The CDR3 runs to 13 residues. The CDR3 DNA is TGTGCCAGCAGCTTAGTCGAGGGCGCTGAAGCTTTCTTT. Encoded protein: CASSLVEGAEAFF.

The count of this clone is one. This rearrangement joins TRBV5-4 to TRBJ1-5, with D unresolved. Germline CDR1 is SGHNT and CDR2 is YYREEE (reference sequence). This CDR3 has 13 residues. V lost 3 bases and J 4 bases, leaving 8 bases between the germline ends. The CDR3 DNA follows: TGTGCCAGCAGCTCGGAGCCGAATCAGCCCCAGCATTTT. As protein: CASSSEPNQPQHF.